These 18 T cell receptor beta chains share one sample of origin, sequenced in a study of T-cell reconstitution after alpha-beta-depleted transplantation in children (dated by TCRdb to 2015 to 2016). The library was built by means of PCR. The sequencer listed for this sample is Illumina HiSeq 2500. TCR libraries were prepared with molecular barcoding, using unique molecular identifiers to normalize TCRbeta repertoire quantification. TCRdb ran its own pipeline on the public reads, namely fastp trimming at Q25 and MiXCR clone calling, and kept in-frame beta chains. Every distinct CDR3 protein forms one entry, paired with its most common genes and DNA. Across this sample there are about 420,000 distinct CDR3 sequences, with around 16% seen only once. About 32% of the sample belongs to the ten largest clones. The treatment or condition label on this specimen signifies: allogeneic hematopoietic cell transplantation with graft depleted of TCRalphabeta T cells and CD19 B cells.

Sequences were derived from PBMCs, mostly from graft donor cells, sampled 360 days after TCRalphabeta/CD19-depleted stem cell transplant. These receptors originate from a boy less than two years old who had a stem cell transplant for Wiskott-Aldrich syndrome, so the T cells may come from the graft donor.

The CDR3 DNA sequence: TGTGCCAGCAGTGTCGGGAGGGCCCGGTACAATGAGCAGTTCTTC. Its protein is CASSVGRARYNEQFF. The J gene is TRBJ2-1, the V gene TRBV12-3 or TRBV12-4; 8 bases fit TRBD2. Trimming took 5 bases from V and 4 from J; bases not matched to a gene: 7. The CDR3 is 15 amino acids.

This clonotype was counted at least ten times. The V gene is TRBV10-3, the J gene TRBJ2-2; unclear D gene. The V gene lost 5 bases and the J gene lost 0 bases, with 4 bases spanning the gap. Germline CDR1 reads ENHRY; CDR2 reads SYGVKD. The CDR3 sequence is 13 residues long. CDR3 nucleotide sequence: TGTGCCATCAGTAGTACGAACACCGGGGAGCTGTTTTTT. It translates to CAISSTNTGELFF.

This chain uses TRBV7-9 with TRBJ2-7, with D perhaps matching TRBD2 (7 bases). CDR1 SEHNR and CDR2 FQNEAQ come from the germline V gene (reference sequence). V was shortened by 0 bases and J by 0 bases, with 9 bases between the two germline ends. The CDR3 runs 15 residues. The CDR3 here is CASSLAAGASYEQYF. The CDR3 region has the DNA TGTGCCAGCAGCTTAGCGGCGGGGGCCTCCTACGAGCAGTACTTC.

Ten or more counts support this clonotype. The V call is TRBV3-1, the J call TRBJ1-1; D is uncertain. Germline V gene lookup returns CDR1 LGHDT and CDR2 YNNKEL (reference sequence). The length of the CDR3 is 16 residues. V was clipped by 2 bases and J by 3 bases, with 16 bases between them. CDR3 residues: CASSQNPGRSYTEAFF. In DNA, the CDR3 is TGTGCCAGCAGCCAAAACCCCGGGAGGTCCTACACTGAAGCTTTCTTT.

The CDR3 reads CASSPRTVGLVNSYEQYF. CDR3 sequence (DNA): TGTGCCAGCTCACCACGAACCGTTGGCTTGGTGAACTCCTACGAGCAGTACTTC. The chain links TRBV18 to TRBJ2-7; the D is unclear. CDR1 and CDR2 (germline): KGHSH, LQKENI. The CDR3 runs to 18 residues. Trimming took off 1 base at V and 0 bases at J, with 19 bases between the two ends.

This clonotype was found a few times. V is TRBV7-9 and J is TRBJ2-1; D is unclear. V lost 3 bases and J 10 bases, leaving 10 bases between the germline ends. The germline V gene encodes CDR1 SEHNR and CDR2 FQNEAQ (reference sequence). CDR3 length: 12 amino acids. The CDR3 sequence: CASSFELGEQFF. CDR3 DNA: TGTGCCAGCAGCTTCGAGCTAGGGGAGCAGTTCTTC.

J is TRBJ2-3 and V is TRBV11-1; D is perhaps TRBD2 (5 bases). V was pared by 5 bases and J by 5 bases, with 17 bases between. Germline CDR1 and CDR2: SGHAT and FQDESV (reference sequence). There are 15 residues in the CDR3. The CDR3 DNA sequence: TGTGCCAGCAGCCTGACGCGGGCCGTTGGAGATACGCAGTATTTT. Amino acid sequence: CASSLTRAVGDTQYF.

In nucleotides, the CDR3 is TGTGCCAGCGAAGGTGCCAGGGTCGAGCAGTACTTC. The encoded protein is CASEGARVEQYF. This chain uses TRBV2 with TRBJ2-7; tentatively, D is TRBD1 (5 bases). Per germline, CDR1 SNHLY and CDR2 FYNNEI. CDR3 length: 12 amino acids. Trimming took 8 bases from V and 6 from J, leaving 14 bases between them.

This clonotype has more than one count but fewer than ten. This chain links TRBV5-1 with TRBJ2-7, with 7 bases fitting TRBD1. This CDR3 comprises 18 residues. J was trimmed by 0 bases and V by 3 bases; bases with no gene match: 15. The germline V gene has CDR1 SGHRS and CDR2 YFSETQ. This CDR3 is CASSSSPRATGSSYEQYF. The CDR3 bases are TGCGCCAGCAGCTCCTCCCCTCGTGCGACAGGGAGCTCCTACGAGCAGTACTTC.

This CDR3 reads CASSYSPTTGRAYNEQFF. The CDR3 DNA reads as TGTGCCAGCAGTTACTCCCCCACGACAGGGAGGGCTTACAATGAGCAGTTCTTC. The chain links TRBV6-5 to TRBJ2-1; D tentatively fits TRBD1 or TRBD2 (7 bases each). The V end was cut by 0 bases, the J end by 4 bases, with 19 bases between. Germline V gives CDR1 MNHEY, CDR2 SVGAGI. This CDR3 has 18 residues.

The J gene is TRBJ2-1, the V gene TRBV12-3 or TRBV12-4; the D gene is possibly TRBD2 (5 bases). V was clipped by 6 bases and J by 4 bases, with 31 bases between them. The CDR3 has 20 residues. CDR3 coding DNA: TGTGCCAGCAGCCCTTTGTTGGGCCAGGTTGATGAAACGGGGTACAATGAGCAGTTCTTC. The encoded protein is CASSPLLGQVDETGYNEQFF.

This clonotype was counted between two and nine times. J is TRBJ2-5 and V is TRBV12-3 or TRBV12-4; no definite D call. The ends were cut back, 5 bases at V and 1 base at J, with 17 bases in the middle. This CDR3 comprises 16 residues. CDR3 in amino acids: CASSLRAGRAQETQYF. CDR3 coding DNA: TGTGCCAGCAGTCTCCGAGCAGGAAGGGCCCAAGAGACCCAGTACTTC.

The chain couples TRBV11-2 to TRBJ2-1, with TRBD1 matching 9 bases. Trimming took 2 bases from V and 3 from J; bases not matched to a gene: 11. The CDR3 length is 18 residues. CDR1 SGHAT and CDR2 FQNNGV come from the germline V gene. The CDR3, as DNA: TGTGCCAGCAGCTTAAGGATCCCGGGACAGGGTTACTACAATGAGCAGTTCTTC. It translates to CASSLRIPGQGYYNEQFF.

The gene calls are TRBV7-9 and TRBJ2-7; TRBD1 agrees at 12 bases. The CDR3 spans 14 residues. The V and J ends lost 6 bases and 6 bases, in that order; junction bases with no gene match: 6. Germline loops: CDR1 SEHNR, CDR2 FQNEAQ (reference sequence). CDR3 in DNA: TGTGCCAGCAGTCAAGGGACAGGGGGCTCCGAGCAGTACTTC. This gives the protein CASSQGTGGSEQYF. Filled out from reference TRBV7-9 and TRBJ2-7, the complete variable domain reads DTGVSQNPRHKITKRGQNVTFRCDPISEHNRLYWYRQTLGQGPEFLTYFQNEAQLEKSRLLSDRFSAERPKGSFSTLEIQRTEQGDSAMYLCASSQGTGGSEQYFGPGTRLTVT.

The chain carries TRBV18 and TRBJ1-1, with D perhaps TRBD1 (6 bases). Deletions cut 4 bases from V and 3 bases from J, with 9 bases between. The CDR3 has 13 amino acids. Germline CDR1 reads KGHSH; CDR2 reads LQKENI. This CDR3 is CASSQTGYTEAFF. The CDR3 nucleotides are TGTGCCAGCTCACAGACAGGATACACTGAAGCTTTCTTT.

The V gene is TRBV20-1, the J gene TRBJ2-1, with D maybe TRBD1 (5 bases). CDR1 is DFQATT, CDR2 SNEGSKA, per germline (reference sequence). CDR3 length: 13 amino acids. Trimming removed 5 bases at V and 5 bases at J, with 13 bases between. Here the CDR3 reads CSAGAPGHNEQFF. The CDR3 coding sequence is TGCAGTGCTGGGGCTCCCGGGCACAATGAGCAGTTCTTC.

This clonotype was detected ten times or more. The V and J genes are TRBV29-1 and TRBJ2-3, with TRBD1 identical over 11 bases. The germline CDR1 and CDR2 sequences are SQVTM and ANQGSEA. The CDR3 runs to 17 residues. V lost 7 bases, J lost 2 bases, and 14 bases stayed unmatched. The CDR3 bases are TGCAGCGGAGGACAGGGGGCTTCACCCGAAATCACAGATACGCAGTATTTT. This gives the protein CSGGQGASPEITDTQYF.

The genes are TRBV5-1 and TRBJ1-6; possible D gene TRBD1, 6 bases. This CDR3 is built from 16 residues. Germline V gene lookup returns CDR1 SGHRS and CDR2 YFSETQ. V dropped 4 bases and J dropped 0 bases, with 11 bases sitting between them. CDR3 DNA: TGCGCCAGCAGCCGGCAGGGGAGCTCCTATAATTCACCCCTCCACTTT. Its protein product is CASSRQGSSYNSPLHF.